Listed below are T cell receptor beta chains from one sample, sequenced in a study of OX40 agonist ivuxolimab in advanced cancers. Sequencing was performed with immunoSEQ multiplex PCR; in TCRdb, only in-frame clones are kept and a portion is missing. Of some 86,000 clones listed, approximately 90% are singletons. Sequencing was performed on CD4+ or CD8+ T cells sorted from blood, taken in a trial of the OX40 agonist ivuxolimab. The receptor set was obtained from an adult with an advanced solid tumor such as melanoma, head and neck, liver or kidney cancer. The CDR3 runs from the conserved cysteine through the conserved F or W. A D gene is named only where the DNA matches it firmly. Clone size is given for some rows only: seen once, a few or many times, or a class if the clone is expanded.

d_call	j_call	v_call	clone_size	cdr3_aa	cdr3_nt
-	TRBJ1-6	TRBV7-3	-	CASSLRGGDNSPLHF	TGTGCCAGCAGCTTAAGAGGGGGGGATAATTCACCCCTCCACTTT
TRBD1	TRBJ1-1	TRBV7-3	-	CASSLTPPDRGVGTEAFF	TGTGCCAGCAGCTTAACCCCGCCGGACAGGGGGGTGGGCACTGAAGCTTTCTTT
-	TRBJ1-2	TRBV7-2	-	CASSLRVDGYTF	TGTGCCAGCAGCTTAAGGGTAGATGGCTACACCTTC
-	TRBJ2-1	TRBV4-3	-	CASSQGRGSYNEQFF	TGCGCCAGCAGCCAAGGCAGGGGTTCCTACAATGAGCAGTTCTTC
-	TRBJ2-1	TRBV30	-	CAWGWTRGRNEQFF	TGTGCCTGGGGCTGGACAAGGGGCAGGAATGAGCAGTTCTTC
TRBD1	TRBJ2-7	TRBV18	-	CASSPPDRVGEQYF	TGTGCCAGCTCACCACCTGACAGGGTCGGAGAGCAGTACTTC
-	TRBJ1-2	TRBV29-1	-	CSVVIGDYGYTF	TGCAGCGTTGTTATAGGAGACTATGGCTACACCTTC
-	TRBJ1-5	TRBV7-9	-	CASTPFGEQPQHF	TGTGCCAGCACCCCCTTTGGGGAACAGCCCCAGCATTTT
-	TRBJ1-1	TRBV7-6	-	CASSLGGDRGAFF	TGTGCCAGCAGCTTAGGGGGGGACCGAGGTGCTTTCTTT
-	TRBJ2-2	TRBV12-5	-	CASGLYGQKTGELFF	TGTGCTAGTGGTTTGTATGGACAGAAAACCGGGGAGCTGTTTTTT
TRBD2	TRBJ2-7	TRBV19	-	CASSKPTGGPYEQYF	TGTGCCAGTAGCAAACCCACGGGAGGACCCTACGAGCAGTACTTC
-	TRBJ2-7	TRBV5-4	-	CASSLASGVEQYF	TGTGCCAGCAGCTTGGCGTCAGGGGTCGAGCAGTACTTC
-	TRBJ2-1	TRBV5-1	-	CASSLGMGGDNEQFF	TGCGCCAGCAGCCTGGGCATGGGGGGCGACAATGAGCAGTTCTTC
-	TRBJ2-5	TRBV4-1	-	CASSPDWQETQYF	TGCGCCAGCAGTCCCGACTGGCAAGAGACCCAGTACTTC
-	TRBJ2-6	TRBV5-5	-	CASSLAISISGANVLTF	TGTGCCAGCAGCTTGGCCATAAGCATTTCTGGGGCCAACGTCCTGACTTTC
TRBD2	TRBJ2-1	TRBV6-6	-	CASRNQRERYNEQFF	TGTGCCAGCAGGAACCAGCGGGAGAGGTACAATGAGCAGTTCTTC
-	TRBJ2-1	TRBV7-6	-	CASSLEGGRGNEQFF	TGTGCCAGCAGCTTAGAGGGGGGCCGAGGGAATGAGCAGTTCTTC
TRBD1	TRBJ1-1	TRBV6-1	-	CASRDRAGDTEAFF	TGTGCCAGCAGGGACAGGGCGGGGGACACTGAAGCTTTCTTT
-	TRBJ2-1	TRBV21-1	-	CASSSGDHEQFF	TGTGCCAGCAGCAGCGGGGATCATGAGCAGTTCTTC
-	TRBJ2-3	TRBV7-6	once	CASSSIYSTDTQYF	TGTGCCAGCAGCTCCATCTATAGCACAGATACGCAGTATTTT
-	TRBJ2-7	TRBV7-6	-	CASSQGGLYEQYF	TGTGCCAGCAGCCAGGGGGGCCTCTACGAGCAGTACTTC
TRBD1	TRBJ1-4	TRBV9	-	CARLGQPLGVNEKLFF	TGTGCCAGGTTGGGACAGCCGCTGGGGGTTAATGAAAAACTGTTTTTT
-	TRBJ2-1	TRBV19	few	CASSIFANEQFF	TGTGCCAGTAGTATATTTGCGAATGAGCAGTTCTTC
-	TRBJ2-7	TRBV6-1	once	CASSEAGQFSHEQYF	TGTGCCAGCAGTGAAGCGGGACAATTTTCACACGAGCAGTACTTC
-	TRBJ2-1	TRBV6-4	-	CASSPTGISYNEQFF	TGTGCCAGCAGTCCCACAGGGATTTCCTACAATGAGCAGTTCTTC
-	TRBJ1-1	TRBV5-6	-	CASSFAGGTEAFF	TGTGCCAGCAGCTTCGCCGGGGGCACTGAAGCTTTCTTT
-	TRBJ2-1	TRBV5-5	few	CASSFGTYEQFF	TGTGCCAGCAGCTTCGGGACCTATGAGCAGTTCTTC
TRBD1	TRBJ2-7	TRBV5-5	-	CASWDRGVSEQYF	TGTGCCAGCTGGGACAGGGGTGTATCCGAGCAGTACTTC
-	TRBJ2-7	TRBV7-9	-	CASSYRASMSYEQYF	TGTGCCAGCAGCTATAGGGCCTCTATGTCCTACGAGCAGTACTTC
-	TRBJ2-1	TRBV28	-	CASSLHRDLGRNEQFF	TGTGCCAGCAGTTTACACAGGGACCTTGGGCGAAATGAGCAGTTCTTC
TRBD1	TRBJ1-5	TRBV29-1	-	CSVGTGASNQPQHF	TGCAGCGTCGGTACAGGGGCCAGCAATCAGCCCCAGCATTTT
-	TRBJ1-6	TRBV5-1	-	CASSLGGRDSPLHF	TGCGCCAGCAGCTTAGGGGGACGGGATTCACCCCTCCACTTT
-	TRBJ2-7	TRBV14	-	CASSHLGIGQYF	TGTGCCAGCAGCCACCTTGGGATTGGGCAGTACTTC
TRBD2	TRBJ2-2	TRBV9	once	CASSVDLTSGARSRELFF	TGTGCCAGCAGCGTAGATCTCACTAGCGGGGCACGTAGTAGGGAGCTGTTTTTT
TRBD1	TRBJ1-2	TRBV2	-	CASRTGDYGYTF	TGTGCCAGCAGAACAGGGGATTATGGCTACACCTTC
-	TRBJ2-7	TRBV7-3	-	CASSSSPSSYEQYF	TGTGCCAGCAGCTCCTCCCCCAGCTCCTACGAGCAGTACTTC
TRBD1	TRBJ2-7	TRBV19	-	CASSANRDREQYF	TGTGCCAGTAGTGCGAACCGGGACAGAGAGCAGTACTTC
TRBD2	TRBJ2-7	TRBV6-5	-	CASSYLGLAGGREQYF	TGTGCCAGCAGTTACCTGGGACTAGCGGGGGGACGCGAGCAGTACTTC
-	TRBJ2-5	TRBV19	-	CASSTTGNKGETQYF	TGTGCCAGTAGCACAACCGGCAATAAAGGGGAGACCCAGTACTTC
-	TRBJ2-7	TRBV2	-	CAAKTRAASYEQYF	TGTGCAGCGAAAACGCGGGCAGCAAGCTACGAGCAGTACTTC
-	TRBJ2-5	TRBV5-6	few	CASRPITDQKETQYF	TGTGCCAGCAGACCCATAACGGACCAGAAAGAGACCCAGTACTTC
-	TRBJ2-7	TRBV5-4	-	CASSLEGKNEQYF	TGTGCCAGCAGCTTGGAGGGTAAGAACGAGCAGTACTTC
-	TRBJ2-6	TRBV7-3	-	CASSSPKGGEISGANVLTF	TGTGCCAGCAGCTCCCCCAAGGGGGGGGAGATCTCTGGGGCCAACGTCCTGACTTTC
TRBD2	TRBJ2-1	TRBV6-1	-	CASSVRAGEEGRGQFF	TGTGCCAGCAGTGTAAGAGCGGGAGAGGAAGGGAGGGGGCAGTTCTTC
-	TRBJ2-4	TRBV4-1	-	CASSLSLGQLAKNIQYF	TGCGCCAGCAGCCTAAGTCTAGGACAACTAGCCAAAAACATTCAGTACTTC